Listed below are T cell receptor beta chains from one sample, sequenced in a study of shared T cell receptors in the human thymus. Profiled with immunoSEQ multiplex PCR; TCRdb holds only in-frame clones, not every one. This table has about 710,000 clones, about 90% appearing once. The same sample was also studied in work on human thymus T cells.

Sequencing was performed on thymocytes. The receptors here all came from a boy in the first two years of life with a congenital heart defect. The CDR3 runs from the conserved cysteine through the conserved F or W. The D gene is left open where the match is weak. A row's size may be missing; if present it is once, few, many or a size class.

abundance | j_gene | v_gene | d_gene | CDR3aa | CDR3nt
. | TRBJ2-2 | TRBV5-5 | TRBD1 | CASSSAGQGITGELFF | TGTGCCAGCAGCTCAGCCGGACAGGGTATCACCGGGGAGCTGTTTTTT
. | TRBJ1-2 | TRBV7-2 | . | CASSLVGQGSVGYTF | TGTGCCAGCAGCTTAGTAGGGCAGGGCTCGGTCGGCTACACCTTC
. | TRBJ1-6 | TRBV4-2 | TRBD1 | CASSQKDRASYNSPLHF | TGTGCCAGCAGCCAAAAAGACAGGGCCTCCTATAATTCACCCCTCCACTTT
. | TRBJ2-7 | TRBV19 | . | CASKSHRDVHEQYF | TGTGCCAGTAAATCTCACAGGGACGTCCACGAGCAGTACTTC
. | TRBJ2-2 | TRBV15 | TRBD2 | CATGRSPSGSNTGELFF | TGTGCCACCGGGAGGTCTCCTAGCGGATCGAACACCGGGGAGCTGTTTTTT
few | TRBJ1-4 | TRBV5-4 | TRBD1 | CASSLSDRPSEKLFF | TGTGCCAGCAGCTTGTCGGACAGGCCTAGTGAAAAACTGTTTTTT
. | TRBJ2-7 | TRBV30 | . | CAWSVDRSSYEQYF | TGTGCCTGGAGTGTAGACAGGTCTTCCTACGAGCAGTACTTC
once | TRBJ1-3 | TRBV28 | TRBD1 | CASSPRTGPGNTIYF | TGTGCCAGCAGTCCCCGGACAGGACCTGGAAACACCATATATTTT
. | TRBJ1-2 | TRBV7-2 | TRBD1 | CASSLELTGDYGYTF | TGTGCCAGCAGCCTAGAACTGACAGGGGACTATGGCTACACCTTC
. | TRBJ1-5 | TRBV7-8 | . | CASSHRTASSNQPQHF | TGTGCCAGCAGCCACAGGACAGCTTCAAGCAATCAGCCCCAGCATTTT
. | TRBJ1-5 | TRBV2 | TRBD1 | CASSGGQNSNQPQHF | TGTGCCAGCAGTGGGGGACAGAATAGCAATCAGCCCCAGCATTTT
. | TRBJ1-5 | TRBV4-1 | TRBD1 | CASSLNRGGSQPQHF | TGCGCCAGCAGCCTAAACAGGGGAGGCAGTCAGCCCCAGCATTTT
. | TRBJ2-7 | TRBV14 | TRBD1 | CASSQATGGPYEQYF | TGTGCCAGCAGCCAAGCAACAGGGGGGCCCTACGAGCAGTACTTC
. | TRBJ2-2 | TRBV28 | . | CASSSRGADTGELFF | TGTGCCAGCAGTTCCAGGGGGGCGGACACCGGGGAGCTGTTTTTT
. | TRBJ1-1 | TRBV5-4 | . | CASSLDRRANTEAFF | TGTGCCAGCAGCTTGGATCGGAGAGCGAACACTGAAGCTTTCTTT
. | TRBJ2-7 | TRBV6-1 | TRBD1 | CASFKGQGYEQYF | TGTGCCAGCTTTAAGGGACAGGGCTACGAGCAGTACTTC
once | TRBJ2-7 | TRBV9 | . | CASSVDGLTGEQYF | TGTGCCAGCAGCGTAGATGGGCTCACGGGGGAGCAGTACTTC
. | TRBJ2-7 | TRBV2 | . | CASSDRDKDYEQYF | TGTGCCAGCAGTGACAGAGACAAGGATTACGAGCAGTACTTC
. | TRBJ2-3 | TRBV4-2 | . | CASSSDKSTDTQYF | TGTGCCAGCAGTTCAGACAAAAGCACAGATACGCAGTATTTT
once | TRBJ1-1 | TRBV19 | . | CASSMVAGQTPTNAEAFF | TGTGCCAGTAGTATGGTCGCGGGCCAGACCCCAACGAATGCTGAAGCTTTCTTT
. | TRBJ2-7 | TRBV14 | TRBD2 | CASSPTLAGVGYEQYF | TGTGCCAGCAGCCCAACCCTAGCGGGGGTTGGCTACGAGCAGTACTTC
. | TRBJ2-6 | TRBV28 | . | CASSSRGTGANVLTF | TGTGCCAGCAGTTCCAGGGGAACTGGGGCCAACGTCCTGACTTTC
. | TRBJ2-1 | TRBV29-1 | . | CSASTPTLYNEQFF | TGCAGCGCCAGTACACCAACCCTCTACAATGAGCAGTTCTTC
. | TRBJ1-1 | TRBV15 | . | CATSRLRQDHTEAFF | TGTGCCACCAGCAGACTCCGACAGGACCACACTGAAGCTTTCTTT
once | TRBJ2-5 | TRBV5-1 | . | CASSLKGQETQYF | TGCGCCAGCAGCTTGAAGGGGCAAGAGACCCAGTACTTC
once | TRBJ2-7 | TRBV4-3 | TRBD1 | CASSQVIKSGQGCEQYF | TGCGCCAGCAGCCAAGTAATAAAGTCCGGACAGGGGTGCGAGCAGTACTTC
. | TRBJ2-7 | TRBV10-3 | TRBD2 | CAIMRGGSYEQYF | TGTGCCATCATGCGCGGGGGGAGCTACGAGCAGTACTTC
. | TRBJ2-7 | TRBV5-4 | . | CASSLGGSPYEQYF | TGTGCCAGCAGCTTAGGAGGATCGCCCTACGAGCAGTACTTC
. | TRBJ1-5 | TRBV5-8 | . | CASMARSGGAKSNQPQHF | TGTGCCAGCATGGCCAGGAGCGGGGGGGCAAAAAGCAATCAGCCCCAGCATTTT
. | TRBJ2-7 | TRBV5-1 | . | CASSLMGGGSPTYEQYF | TGCGCCAGCAGCTTAATGGGGGGGGGCTCACCTACCTACGAGCAGTACTTC
. | TRBJ2-7 | TRBV4-3 | TRBD1 | CASSQATGHSYEQYF | TGCGCCAGCAGCCAAGCGACAGGGCACTCCTACGAGCAGTACTTC
. | TRBJ2-5 | TRBV9 | TRBD1 | CASSLTRTGLETQYF | TGTGCCAGCAGCCTTACTCGGACAGGGCTCGAGACCCAGTACTTC
. | TRBJ2-3 | TRBV4-2 | . | CASSQVSLSVGRTDTQYF | TGTGCCAGCAGCCAAGTCTCGCTCTCGGTGGGCCGCACAGATACGCAGTATTTT
. | TRBJ1-3 | TRBV4-1 | . | CASSQDGGASGNTIYF | TGCGCCAGCAGCCAAGATGGGGGGGCCTCTGGAAACACCATATATTTT
. | TRBJ2-7 | TRBV11-2 | TRBD2 | CASSLRRGGHGFGYYEQYF | TGTGCCAGCAGCTTACGGCGGGGGGGCCATGGATTTGGCTACTACGAGCAGTACTTC
. | TRBJ1-4 | TRBV4-3 | TRBD1 | CASSQVISTGGVEKLFF | TGCGCCAGCAGCCAAGTAATTAGTACAGGGGGCGTTGAAAAACTGTTTTTT
. | TRBJ2-6 | TRBV5-6 | TRBD2 | CASSKETSGGQTGANVLTF | TGTGCCAGCAGCAAGGAGACTAGCGGGGGACAGACTGGGGCCAACGTCCTGACTTTC
once | TRBJ2-5 | TRBV9 | TRBD2 | CASSPLAGGLGKETQYF | TGTGCCAGCAGCCCGCTTGCGGGGGGGCTCGGTAAAGAGACCCAGTACTTC
. | TRBJ1-6 | TRBV11-2 | . | CASSSPEGSLGSPLHF | TGTGCCAGCAGCTCCCCAGAGGGTAGTCTCGGGTCACCCCTCCACTTT
. | TRBJ2-7 | TRBV10-3 | . | CAISEGQNPYPTYEQYF | TGTGCCATCAGTGAAGGACAGAACCCTTACCCCACCTACGAGCAGTACTTC
. | TRBJ2-3 | TRBV4-3 | . | CASSQGTARPFALDTQYF | TGCGCCAGCAGCCAAGGGACAGCTCGCCCGTTTGCCTTGGATACGCAGTATTTT
. | TRBJ2-5 | TRBV7-2 | . | CASSWRDHTRQETQYF | TGTGCCAGCAGCTGGAGGGACCACACCAGACAAGAGACCCAGTACTTC
. | TRBJ2-1 | TRBV5-1 | TRBD2 | CASSAGRAGDEQFF | TGCGCCAGCAGTGCCGGGAGGGCCGGGGATGAGCAGTTCTTC
. | TRBJ2-7 | TRBV5-1 | TRBD2 | CASSLGLAGGPGEQYF | TGCGCCAGCAGCTTGGGTCTAGCGGGAGGGCCGGGCGAGCAGTACTTC
once | TRBJ2-3 | TRBV5-1 | . | CASSPTGPPSTDTQYF | TGCGCCAGCAGCCCTACAGGACCACCTAGCACAGATACGCAGTATTTT
. | TRBJ2-5 | TRBV10-3 | TRBD2 | CAIMYISGGLEKTQYF | TGTGCCATCATGTATATTAGCGGGGGGCTAGAAAAGACCCAGTACTTC
. | TRBJ2-7 | TRBV5-6 | . | CASSLAGVKNEQYF | TGTGCCAGCAGCTTGGCGGGAGTAAAAAACGAGCAGTACTTC
. | TRBJ2-1 | TRBV4-1 | TRBD2 | CASSQAQRGGLNEQFF | TGCGCCAGCAGCCAAGCTCAGCGGGGGGGTCTGAATGAGCAGTTCTTC
. | TRBJ2-1 | TRBV28 | TRBD1 | CASSCTGTGEFF | TGTGCCAGCAGCTGCACCGGGACAGGGGAGTTCTTC
. | TRBJ2-7 | TRBV5-6 | TRBD2 | CASSLGRGARTSGTYEQYF | TGTGCCAGCAGCTTGGGGCGGGGGGCAAGGACTAGCGGGACCTACGAGCAGTACTTC
once | TRBJ2-5 | TRBV7-9 | TRBD1 | CASSLAGTVTVNKETQYF | TGTGCCAGCAGCTTAGCAGGGACAGTGACCGTGAACAAAGAGACCCAGTACTTC
. | TRBJ2-5 | TRBV7-6 | . | CASRVAEEETQYF | TGTGCCAGCAGGGTAGCGGAGGAAGAGACCCAGTACTTC
. | TRBJ2-3 | TRBV5-1 | TRBD2 | CASSFRAAGARTDTQYF | TGCGCCAGCAGCTTTAGGGCAGCGGGGGCTCGCACAGATACGCAGTATTTT
. | TRBJ2-3 | TRBV28 | TRBD2 | CASSSPGTSGAKTDTQYF | TGTGCCAGCAGTTCCCCTGGGACTAGCGGGGCCAAGACAGATACGCAGTATTTT